This TCR beta chain is drawn from a study of graft-versus-host responses after intestinal transplantation. Germline-derived CDR1 and CDR2 are SQVTM and ANQGSEA. V gave up 4 bases and J gave up 3 bases, with 18 bases separating them. This CDR3 region has 15 residues. This clone was recorded once. The target antigen is unknown. The repertoire was sequenced with immunoSEQ multiplex PCR; TCRdb's copy has only in-frame clones and lacks some. The table has around 100,000 clones, more than 85% seen once. This clonotype originated in a human donor who was the organ donor for an intestinal transplant. The sequenced sample was unstimulated CD8+ T cells sorted from spleen or lymph node cells, obtained before transplant. The genes are TRBV29-1 and TRBJ1-2; D gene ambiguous. CDR3 nucleotides: TGCAGCGTTGTCCTGGGGATGGACGTAGACTATGGCTACACCTTC. Its protein product is CSVVLGMDVDYGYTF.